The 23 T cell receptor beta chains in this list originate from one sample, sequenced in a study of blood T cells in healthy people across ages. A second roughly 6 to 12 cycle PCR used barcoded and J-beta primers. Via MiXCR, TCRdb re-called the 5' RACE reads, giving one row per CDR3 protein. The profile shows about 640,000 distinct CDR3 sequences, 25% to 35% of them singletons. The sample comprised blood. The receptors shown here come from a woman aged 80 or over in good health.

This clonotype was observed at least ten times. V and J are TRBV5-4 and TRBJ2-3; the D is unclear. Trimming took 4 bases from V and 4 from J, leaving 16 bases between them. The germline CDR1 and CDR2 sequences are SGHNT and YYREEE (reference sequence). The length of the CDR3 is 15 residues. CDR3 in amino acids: CASSLRPPRSDTQYF. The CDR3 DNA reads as TGTGCCAGCAGCCTCAGACCCCCGAGGTCAGATACGCAGTATTTT.

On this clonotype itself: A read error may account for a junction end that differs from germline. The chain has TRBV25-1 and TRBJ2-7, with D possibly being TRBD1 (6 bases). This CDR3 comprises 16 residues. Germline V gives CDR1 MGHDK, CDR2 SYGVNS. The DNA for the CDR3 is TGTGCCAGCAGTGACTTCTACAGGGACGGCTCCTACAAGCAGTACTTC. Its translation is CASSDFYRDGSYKQYF.

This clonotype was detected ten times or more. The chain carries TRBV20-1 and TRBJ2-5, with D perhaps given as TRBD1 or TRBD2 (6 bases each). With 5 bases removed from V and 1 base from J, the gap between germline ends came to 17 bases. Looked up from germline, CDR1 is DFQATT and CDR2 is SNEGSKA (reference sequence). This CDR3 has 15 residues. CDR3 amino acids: CSARGIDRFQETQYF. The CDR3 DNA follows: TGCAGTGCTCGGGGGATCGACAGGTTCCAAGAGACCCAGTACTTC.

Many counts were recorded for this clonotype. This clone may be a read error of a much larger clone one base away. CDR3 loop: CASSLAGSCYEQYF. The DNA of the CDR3 is TGCGCCAGCAGCTTGGCCGGGAGCTGCTACGAGCAGTACTTC. The V gene is TRBV5-1, the J gene TRBJ2-7; perhaps TRBD2 as D (6 bases). The CDR3 is 14 residues long. V gave up 0 bases and J gave up 3 bases, with 10 bases separating them. Germline V gene lookup returns CDR1 SGHRS and CDR2 YFSETQ.

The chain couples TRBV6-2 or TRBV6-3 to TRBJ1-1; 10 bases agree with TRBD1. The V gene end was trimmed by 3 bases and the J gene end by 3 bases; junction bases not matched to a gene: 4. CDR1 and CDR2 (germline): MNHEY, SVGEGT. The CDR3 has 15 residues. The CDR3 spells CASSYFGTGDTEAFF. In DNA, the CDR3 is TGTGCCAGCAGTTATTTCGGGACAGGGGACACTGAAGCTTTCTTT.

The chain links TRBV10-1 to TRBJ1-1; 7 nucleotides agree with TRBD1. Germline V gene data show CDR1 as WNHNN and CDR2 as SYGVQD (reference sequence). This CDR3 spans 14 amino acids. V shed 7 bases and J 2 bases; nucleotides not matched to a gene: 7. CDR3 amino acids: CASTVGDRNTEAFF. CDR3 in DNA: TGCGCCAGCACTGTCGGGGACAGAAACACTGAAGCTTTCTTT.

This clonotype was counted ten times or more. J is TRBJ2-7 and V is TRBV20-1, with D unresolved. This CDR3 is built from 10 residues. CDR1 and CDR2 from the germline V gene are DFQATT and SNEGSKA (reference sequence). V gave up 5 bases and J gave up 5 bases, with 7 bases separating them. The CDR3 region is CSALGDEQYF. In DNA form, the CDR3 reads TGCAGTGCTCTCGGAGACGAGCAGTACTTC.

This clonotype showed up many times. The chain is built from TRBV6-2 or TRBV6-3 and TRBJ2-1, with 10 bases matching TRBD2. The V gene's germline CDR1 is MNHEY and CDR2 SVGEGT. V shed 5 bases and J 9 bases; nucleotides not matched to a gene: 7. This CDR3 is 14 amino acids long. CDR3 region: CASSLAGARVEQFF. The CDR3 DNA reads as TGTGCCAGCAGTCTAGCGGGGGCTCGGGTTGAGCAGTTCTTC.

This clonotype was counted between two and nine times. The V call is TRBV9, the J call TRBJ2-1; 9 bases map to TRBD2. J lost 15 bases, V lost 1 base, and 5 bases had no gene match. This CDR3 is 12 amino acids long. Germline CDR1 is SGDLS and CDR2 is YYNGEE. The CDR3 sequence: CASSVLAGRPFF. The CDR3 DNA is TGTGCCAGCAGCGTACTAGCGGGGCGCCCGTTCTTC.

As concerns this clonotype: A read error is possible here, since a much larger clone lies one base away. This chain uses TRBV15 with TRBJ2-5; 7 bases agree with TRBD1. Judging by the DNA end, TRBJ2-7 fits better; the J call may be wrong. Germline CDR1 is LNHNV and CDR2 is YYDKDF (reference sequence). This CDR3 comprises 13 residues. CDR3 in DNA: TGTGCCACCAGCAGGGGGGACAGCCACGAGCAGTACTTC. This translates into CATSRGDSHEQYF.

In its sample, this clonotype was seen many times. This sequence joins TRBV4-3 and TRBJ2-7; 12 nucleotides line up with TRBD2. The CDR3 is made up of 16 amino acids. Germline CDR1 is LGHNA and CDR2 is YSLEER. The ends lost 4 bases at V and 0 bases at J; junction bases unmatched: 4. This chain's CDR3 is CASSLGLAGSSYEQYF. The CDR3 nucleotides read TGCGCCAGCAGCCTTGGACTAGCGGGGAGCTCCTACGAGCAGTACTTC.

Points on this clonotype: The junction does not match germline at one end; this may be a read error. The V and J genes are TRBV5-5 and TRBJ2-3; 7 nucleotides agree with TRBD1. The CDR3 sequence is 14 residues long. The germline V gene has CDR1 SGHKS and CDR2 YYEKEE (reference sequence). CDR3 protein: CASSFQGVGDAQYF. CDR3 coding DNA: TGTGCCAGCAGCTTCCAGGGGGTGGGAGATGCGCAGTATTTT.

The CDR3: CASSGKFTGELFF. The CDR3 nucleotides read TGTGCCAGCAGCGGAAAGTTTACCGGGGAGCTGTTTTTT. The chain carries TRBV7-2 and TRBJ2-2; D is uncertain. The V end lost 5 bases, the J end lost 5 bases, and 9 bases lay between the germline ends. CDR1 is SGHTA, CDR2 FQGNSA, per germline. This CDR3 is built from 13 residues.

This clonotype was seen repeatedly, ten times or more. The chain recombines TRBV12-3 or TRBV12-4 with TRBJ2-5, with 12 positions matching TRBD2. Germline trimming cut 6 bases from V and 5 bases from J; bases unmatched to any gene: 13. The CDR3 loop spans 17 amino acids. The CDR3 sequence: CASSHTSGGPSRETQYF. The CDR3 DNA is TGTGCCAGCAGCCATACTAGCGGGGGGCCTAGTCGGGAGACCCAGTACTTC.

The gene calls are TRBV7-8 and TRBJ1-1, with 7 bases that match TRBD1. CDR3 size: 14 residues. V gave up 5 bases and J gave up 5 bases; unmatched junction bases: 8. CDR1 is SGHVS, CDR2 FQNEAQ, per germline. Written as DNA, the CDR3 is TGTGCCAGCAGCGCGTATGGACAGGAGACTGAAGCTTTCTTT. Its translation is CASSAYGQETEAFF.

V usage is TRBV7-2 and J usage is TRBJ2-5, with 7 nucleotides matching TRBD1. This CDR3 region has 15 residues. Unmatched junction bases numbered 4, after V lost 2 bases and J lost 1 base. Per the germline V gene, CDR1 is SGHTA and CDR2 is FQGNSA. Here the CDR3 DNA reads TGTGCCAGCAGCTTATACCGGGACAGCCAAGAGACCCAGTACTTC. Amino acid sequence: CASSLYRDSQETQYF.

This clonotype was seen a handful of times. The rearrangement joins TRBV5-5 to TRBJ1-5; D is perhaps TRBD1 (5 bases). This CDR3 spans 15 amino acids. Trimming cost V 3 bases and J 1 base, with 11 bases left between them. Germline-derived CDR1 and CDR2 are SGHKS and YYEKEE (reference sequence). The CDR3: CASSSYGGSNQPQHF. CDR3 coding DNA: TGTGCCAGCAGCTCTTACGGGGGGAGCAATCAGCCCCAGCATTTT.

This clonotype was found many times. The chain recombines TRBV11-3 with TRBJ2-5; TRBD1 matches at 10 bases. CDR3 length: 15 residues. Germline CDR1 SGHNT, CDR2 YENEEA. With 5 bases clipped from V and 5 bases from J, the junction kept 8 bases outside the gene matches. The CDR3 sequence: CASSEGQGQLETQYF. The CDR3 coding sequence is TGTGCCAGCAGCGAGGGACAGGGGCAATTGGAGACCCAGTACTTC. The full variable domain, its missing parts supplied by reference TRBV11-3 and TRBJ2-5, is EAGVVQSPRYKIIEKKQPVAFWCNPISGHNTLYWYLQNLGQGPELLIRYENEEAVDDSQLPKDRFSAERLKGVDSTLKIQPAELGDSAVYLCASSEGQGQLETQYFGPGTRLLVL.

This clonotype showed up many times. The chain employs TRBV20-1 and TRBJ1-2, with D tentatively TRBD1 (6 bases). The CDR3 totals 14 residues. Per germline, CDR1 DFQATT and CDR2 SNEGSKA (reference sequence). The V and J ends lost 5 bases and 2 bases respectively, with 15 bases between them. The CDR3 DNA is TGCAGTGCTCCAACGGGACACCTCAACTATGGCTACACCTTC. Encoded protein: CSAPTGHLNYGYTF.

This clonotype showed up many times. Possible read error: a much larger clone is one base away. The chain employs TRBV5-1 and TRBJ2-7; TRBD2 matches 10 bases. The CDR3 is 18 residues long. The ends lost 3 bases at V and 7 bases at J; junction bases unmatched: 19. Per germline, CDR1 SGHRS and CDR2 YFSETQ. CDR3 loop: CASSSGTSASTGNNEQYF. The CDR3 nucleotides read TGCGCCAGCAGCTCGGGGACTAGCGCTTCGACGGGTAACAATGAGCAGTACTTC.

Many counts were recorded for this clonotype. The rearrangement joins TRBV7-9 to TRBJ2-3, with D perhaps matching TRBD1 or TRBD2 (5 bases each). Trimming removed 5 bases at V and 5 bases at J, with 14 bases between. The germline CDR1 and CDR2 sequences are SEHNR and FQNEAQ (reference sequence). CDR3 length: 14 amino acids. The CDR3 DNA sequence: TGTGCCAGCAGCCACCTGGGACGTCAAGATACGCAGTATTTT. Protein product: CASSHLGRQDTQYF.

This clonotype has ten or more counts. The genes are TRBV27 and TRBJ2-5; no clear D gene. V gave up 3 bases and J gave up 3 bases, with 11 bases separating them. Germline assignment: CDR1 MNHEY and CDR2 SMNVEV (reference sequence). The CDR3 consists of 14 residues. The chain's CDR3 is CASSFFEREETQYF. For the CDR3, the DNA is TGTGCCAGCAGTTTCTTCGAGAGAGAAGAGACCCAGTACTTC.

CDR3 sequence: CATSRDLATGDANTIYF. For the CDR3, the DNA is TGTGCCACCAGCAGAGATCTGGCCACAGGGGATGCAAACACCATATATTTT. The chain combines TRBV15 with TRBJ1-3; 7 bases are a match to TRBD1. V was pared by 0 bases and J by 6 bases, with 11 bases of the junction left unmatched. This CDR3 has 17 amino acids. Germline assignment: CDR1 LNHNV and CDR2 YYDKDF (reference sequence).